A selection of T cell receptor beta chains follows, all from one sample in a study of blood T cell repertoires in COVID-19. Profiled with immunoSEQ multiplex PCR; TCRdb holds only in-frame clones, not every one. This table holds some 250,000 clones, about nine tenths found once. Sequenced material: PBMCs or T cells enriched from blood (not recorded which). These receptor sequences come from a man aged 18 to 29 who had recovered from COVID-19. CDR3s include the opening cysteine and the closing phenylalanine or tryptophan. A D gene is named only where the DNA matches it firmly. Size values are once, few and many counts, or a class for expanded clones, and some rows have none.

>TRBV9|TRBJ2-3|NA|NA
TGTGCCAGCAGCGCCCACATAGATCAGGTCACAGATACGCAGTATTTT
CASSAHIDQVTDTQYF
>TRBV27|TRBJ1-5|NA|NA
TGTGCCAGCAGTTTACTGGGGGCGGATCAGCCCCAGCATTTT
CASSLLGADQPQHF
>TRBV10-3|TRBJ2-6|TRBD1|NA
TGTGCCATCAGTCTACAGGGGGCTGGGGCCAACGTCCTGACTTTC
CAISLQGAGANVLTF
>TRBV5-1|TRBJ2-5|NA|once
TGCGCCAGCAGCTTGGGCGGGAAAGTCCGGGAGACCCAGTACTTC
CASSLGGKVRETQYF
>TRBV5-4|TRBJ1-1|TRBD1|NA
TGTGCCAGCAGCTATGACAGGGGCAGGGTTTTCTTT
CASSYDRGRVFF
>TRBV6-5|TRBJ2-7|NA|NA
TGTGCCAGCAGACCTGACAGCCGAGGCGGCGAGCAGTACTTC
CASRPDSRGGEQYF
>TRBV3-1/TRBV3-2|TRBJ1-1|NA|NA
TGTGCCAGCAGCCAAGCGGGAGTTTATTGGCGTAAAGGGAGTACGGCTTTCTTT
CASSQAGVYWRKGSTAFF
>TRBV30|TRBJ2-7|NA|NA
TGTGCCTGCTTCGTTCGGGACTCCCAAGCCTACGAGCAGTACTTC
CACFVRDSQAYEQYF
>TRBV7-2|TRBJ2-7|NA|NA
TGTGCCAGCAGCTTAAGCGGATCCTACGAGCAGTACTTC
CASSLSGSYEQYF
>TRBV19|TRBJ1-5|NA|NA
TGTGCCAGTAGTATGTTGGGGCAGCGCGGTCAGCCCCAGCATTTT
CASSMLGQRGQPQHF
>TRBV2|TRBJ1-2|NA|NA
TGTGCCAGCCTGGGGGAGGGTTTTAGTGGCTACACCTTC
CASLGEGFSGYTF
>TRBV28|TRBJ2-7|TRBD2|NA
TGTGCCAGCAGTTCGGGACTAGCGGGAGTGTTCGACGAGCAGTACTTC
CASSSGLAGVFDEQYF
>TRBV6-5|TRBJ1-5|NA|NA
TGTGCCAGCAGCCCCGCCGGGATCAACCTCATAGCCCAGCATTTT
CASSPAGINLIAQHF
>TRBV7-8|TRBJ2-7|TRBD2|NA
TGTGCCAGCAGCCCTGGACTAGCGGGTAGCTCCTACGAGCAGTACTTC
CASSPGLAGSSYEQYF
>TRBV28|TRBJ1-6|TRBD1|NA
TGTGCCAGCAGCTCGACAGGGGTACGGAATTCACCCCTCCACTTT
CASSSTGVRNSPLHF
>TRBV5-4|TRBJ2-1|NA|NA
TGTGCCAGCAGCCCCGGGCGGGGCGGGGGCGACTACAATGAGCAGTTCTTC
CASSPGRGGGDYNEQFF
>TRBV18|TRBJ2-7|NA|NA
TGTGCCAGCTCAACGTCAGGCCGGGGGTACGAGCAGTACTTC
CASSTSGRGYEQYF
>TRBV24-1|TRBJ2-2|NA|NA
TGTGCCACCAGTCTAAGTAGCGGCGGGGAGCTGTTTTTT
CATSLSSGGELFF
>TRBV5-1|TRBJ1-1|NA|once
TGCGCCAGCAGAAGGACAGCGAACACTGAAGCTTTCTTT
CASRRTANTEAFF
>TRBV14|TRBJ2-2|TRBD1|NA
TGTGCCAGCAGCCATCCACAGGGGGCGAGGAACACCGGGGAGCTGTTTTTT
CASSHPQGARNTGELFF
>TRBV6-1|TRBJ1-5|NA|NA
TGTGCCAGCAGTGAAGCGACAGTCTCCAATCAGCCCCAGCATTTT
CASSEATVSNQPQHF
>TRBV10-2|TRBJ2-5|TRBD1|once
TGCGCCAGCAGTGAGTGGACAGGGGAAGTGGAGACCCAGTACTTC
CASSEWTGEVETQYF
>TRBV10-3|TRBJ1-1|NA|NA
TGTGCCATCAGCCAATCACAGGGTTCGGACACTGAAGCTTTCTTT
CAISQSQGSDTEAFF
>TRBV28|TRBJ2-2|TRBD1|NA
TGTGCCAGCACTCCCTCCAGGGGGTTCGGCAGGGAGCTGTTTTTT
CASTPSRGFGRELFF
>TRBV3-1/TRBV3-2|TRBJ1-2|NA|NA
TGTGCCAGCAGCCCCCTCAGGGAGGGTTCCGGCTATGGCTACACCTTC
CASSPLREGSGYGYTF
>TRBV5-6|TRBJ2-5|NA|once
TGTGCCAGCAGCGGGGACCCGACTAGGACCCAGTACTTC
CASSGDPTRTQYF
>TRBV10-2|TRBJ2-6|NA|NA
TGCGCCAGCAGTGGTCAGTACTCTGGGGCCAACGTCCTGACTTTC
CASSGQYSGANVLTF
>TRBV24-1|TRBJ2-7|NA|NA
TGTGCCACCAGTGAGCAGGGTCTGGGCCCCAGCGAGCAGTACTTC
CATSEQGLGPSEQYF
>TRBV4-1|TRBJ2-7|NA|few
TGCGCCAGCAGCCAAGGACACTCAGGCTCCTACGAGCAGTACTTC
CASSQGHSGSYEQYF
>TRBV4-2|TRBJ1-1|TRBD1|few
TGTGCCAGCAGCCAAAAAGGGCCGCAGGGGGCGCGGGGCACTGAAGCTTTCTTT
CASSQKGPQGARGTEAFF
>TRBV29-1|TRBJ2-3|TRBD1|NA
TGCAGCGTGCCCGGACAGGGGATCCCAAGAACAGATACGCAGTATTTT
CSVPGQGIPRTDTQYF
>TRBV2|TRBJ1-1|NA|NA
TGTGCCAGCATTGGGGGGAATGAAGCTTTCTTT
CASIGGNEAFF
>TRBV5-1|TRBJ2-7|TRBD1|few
TGCGCCAGCAGCTTGGGCTGGGGACAGGGTAATGACGAGCAGTACTTC
CASSLGWGQGNDEQYF
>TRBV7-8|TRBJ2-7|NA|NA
TGTGCCAGCAGCTTAGAGGGGTCAACCTCCTACGAGCAGTACTTC
CASSLEGSTSYEQYF
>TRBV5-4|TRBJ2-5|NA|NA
TGTGCCAGCAGCCCCGACACCCAAGAGACCCAGTACTTC
CASSPDTQETQYF
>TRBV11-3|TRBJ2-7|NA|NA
TGTGCCAGCAGCTTAAACAGCTACGAGCAGTACTTC
CASSLNSYEQYF
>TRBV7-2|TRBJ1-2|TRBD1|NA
TGTGCCAGCAGCGCCGTAAATCTAAGACAGGGGGAGAACTATGGCTACACCTTC
CASSAVNLRQGENYGYTF
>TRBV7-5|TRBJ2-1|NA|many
TGTGCCAGAAGCAAGACTAGCGCCAATGAGCAGTTCTTC
CARSKTSANEQFF
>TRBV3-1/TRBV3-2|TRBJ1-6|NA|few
TGTGCCAGTCAACGGGGTACGAATTCACCCCTCCACTTT
CASQRGTNSPLHF
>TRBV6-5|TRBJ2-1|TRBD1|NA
TGTGCCAGCAGACGGGGACAGGGTCCTTACAATGAGCAGTTCTTC
CASRRGQGPYNEQFF
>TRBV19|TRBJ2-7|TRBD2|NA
TGTGCCAGTAGTTTCGGACTAGCGGAAAACCCCGGGTACGAGCAGTACTTC
CASSFGLAENPGYEQYF
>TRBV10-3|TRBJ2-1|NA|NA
TGTGCCATCAGTGAAACGCAGTACAATGAGCAGTTCTTC
CAISETQYNEQFF
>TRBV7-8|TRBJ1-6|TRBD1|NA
TGTGCCAGCAGCTTGACAGGGATGGAACCCCTCCACTTT
CASSLTGMEPLHF
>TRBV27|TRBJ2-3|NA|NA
TGTGCCAGCAGTTTATTTGGCGGGGGCACAGATACGCAGTATTTT
CASSLFGGGTDTQYF
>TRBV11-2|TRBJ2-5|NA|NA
TGTGCCAGCAGCTCCTCGGGGGGAACAGGGTATTCTGAGACCCAGTACTTC
CASSSSGGTGYSETQYF
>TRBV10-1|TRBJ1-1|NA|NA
TGCGCCAGCAGTGAACAACAGGGAACTGAAGCTTTCTTT
CASSEQQGTEAFF
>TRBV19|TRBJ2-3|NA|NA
TGTGCCACCACCCAATCGGGTACGCAGTATTTT
CATTQSGTQYF
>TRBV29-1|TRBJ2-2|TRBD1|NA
TGCAGCGTTAGCGAGACAGGGAGCACCGGGGAGCTGTTTTTT
CSVSETGSTGELFF
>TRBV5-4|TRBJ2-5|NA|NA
TGTGCCAGCAGCTTGGGTGGGGGCCGGGTCTCAAGGGAGACCCAGTACTTC
CASSLGGGRVSRETQYF
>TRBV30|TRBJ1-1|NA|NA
TGTGCCTGGAGTGGACAGGAAAACACTGAAGCTTTCTTT
CAWSGQENTEAFF
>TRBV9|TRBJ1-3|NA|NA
TGTGCCAGCAGCGTAGTGGGCTACTTGGGAAACACCATATATTTT
CASSVVGYLGNTIYF
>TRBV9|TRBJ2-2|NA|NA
TGTGCCAGCAGCCCTTCGGCTAGTACGACCGGGGAGCTGTTTTTT
CASSPSASTTGELFF
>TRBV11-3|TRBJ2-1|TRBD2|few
TGTGCCAGCAGCTTGGGGGGGAGGAGGGGCAATGAGCAGTTCTTC
CASSLGGRRGNEQFF